Below are 30 T cell receptor beta chains sequenced from a single sample in a study of T-cell memory formation after mild COVID-19. In TCRdb, the 5' RACE reads were re-called with MiXCR into one record per CDR3 protein. The sample carries 500,000 to 600,000 distinct CDR3 sequences, roughly 18% recorded once. Specimen: PBMCs or a T cell subset sorted from them (not recorded which). The receptors come from an adult woman who had mild COVID-19 (a few samples of this study predate the infection). Cell type and time point are not known.

The table lists this clonotype with a few counts. As DNA, the CDR3 is TGTGCTAGTGGTTTGTACAATGAGCAGTTCTTC. Amino acids: CASGLYNEQFF. V is TRBV12-5 and J is TRBJ2-1; D gene uncertain. V was cut by 2 bases and J by 4 bases, with 0 bases left in between. This CDR3 is built from 11 residues. The V gene's germline CDR1 is LGHNT and CDR2 FRNRAP.

This clonotype has a handful of counts. The rearrangement uses TRBV6-1 and TRBJ2-5, with D perhaps TRBD2 (6 bases). The germline CDR1 and CDR2 sequences are MNHNS and SASEGT. The CDR3 is made up of 11 amino acids. The germline V and J ends were trimmed by 6 bases and 5 bases, with 7 bases remaining between them. CDR3 residues: CASRGGETQYF. For the CDR3, the DNA is TGTGCCAGCAGAGGAGGGGAGACCCAGTACTTC.

In DNA, the CDR3 is TGCGCCAGCAGCCCCCTGGACCGAAACTATGGCTACACCTTC. Translating gives CASSPLDRNYGYTF. The chain recombines TRBV4-1 with TRBJ1-2; D unresolved. Germline V gene data show CDR1 as MGHRA and CDR2 as YSYEKL. The CDR3 contains 14 residues. V was shortened by 4 bases and J by 2 bases, with 11 bases between the two germline ends.

The gene calls are TRBV5-1 and TRBJ1-1; 7 bases agree with TRBD1. J was trimmed by 1 base and V by 4 bases; bases with no gene match: 7. CDR3 length: 15 amino acids. CDR1 is SGHRS, CDR2 YFSETQ, per germline. CDR3: CASSPFGDRNTEAFF. The CDR3 coding sequence is TGCGCCAGCAGCCCCTTTGGGGACAGGAACACTGAAGCTTTCTTT.

This clonotype was observed at least ten times. The chain combines TRBV20-1 with TRBJ2-4; no clear D. Per germline, CDR1 DFQATT and CDR2 SNEGSKA (reference sequence). Trimming removed 2 bases at V and 3 bases at J, with 5 bases between. The CDR3 is 12 amino acids. CDR3 region: CSARHDKNIQYF. CDR3 in DNA: TGCAGTGCTAGACATGACAAAAACATTCAGTACTTC.

The chain links TRBV6-1 to TRBJ2-7; TRBD1 matches at 7 bases. V lost 0 bases to trimming and J lost 2 bases; unmatched junction nucleotides: 4. Germline V gene data show CDR1 as MNHNS and CDR2 as SASEGT. CDR3 length: 15 residues. This CDR3 reads CASSEAWTGAYEQYF. The CDR3 DNA follows: TGTGCCAGCAGTGAAGCCTGGACAGGAGCCTACGAGCAGTACTTC.

The gene calls are TRBV4-3 and TRBJ1-2, with D hard to call. The CDR3 extends over 15 amino acids. Trimming stripped 0 bases from V and 6 bases from J, with 14 bases between. The germline V gene has CDR1 LGHNA and CDR2 YSLEER. CDR3: CASSQDLVWEDGYTF. The CDR3 region has the DNA TGCGCCAGCAGCCAAGATCTAGTTTGGGAGGATGGCTACACCTTC.

The chain combines TRBV4-3 with TRBJ2-7; D unclear. The CDR3 sequence is 15 residues long. The V and J ends lost 0 bases and 2 bases respectively, with 11 bases between them. Germline lookup yields CDR1 LGHNA and CDR2 YSLEER. CDR3 nucleotide sequence: TGCGCCAGCAGCCAAGATCAAGGGCTAACCTACGAGCAGTACTTC. This codes for CASSQDQGLTYEQYF.

This clonotype appeared a few times. This chain joins TRBV6-5 and TRBJ2-7, with 9 bases fitting TRBD2. Germline-derived CDR1 and CDR2 are MNHEY and SVGAGI. The CDR3 is 15 amino acids. V lost 7 bases, J lost 2 bases, and 9 bases stayed unmatched. This chain's CDR3 is CASTISGRQAYEQYF. CDR3 in DNA: TGTGCCAGCACCATAAGCGGGAGGCAAGCCTACGAGCAGTACTTC.

This sequence joins TRBV6-2 or TRBV6-3 and TRBJ2-1; TRBD2 agrees at 13 bases. J was trimmed by 8 bases and V by 0 bases; bases with no gene match: 10. From germline, CDR1 is MNHEY and CDR2 SVGEGT. CDR3 length equals 18 residues. CDR3 nucleotides: TGTGCCAGCAGTTACTCGGTAACTGGACTAGCGGGAGACGATGAGCAGTTCTTC. Translation: CASSYSVTGLAGDDEQFF.

There are a few counts of this clonotype. The chain links TRBV19 to TRBJ2-7; possible D gene TRBD2, 6 bases. The V and J ends lost 6 bases and 1 base respectively, with 16 bases between them. CDR1 LNHDA and CDR2 SQIVND come from the germline V gene (reference sequence). This CDR3 region has 15 residues. The CDR3 DNA follows: TGTGCCAGTAGCCCAGAGGCCGGACTATCCTACGAGCAGTACTTC. Encoded protein: CASSPEAGLSYEQYF. The full variable domain, in which reference TRBV19 and TRBJ2-7 provide the parts outside the CDR3, is DGGITQSPKYLFRKEGQNVTLSCEQNLNHDAMYWYRQDPGQGLRLIYYSQIVNDFQKGDIAEGYSVSREKKESFPLTVTSAQKNPTAFYLCASSPEAGLSYEQYFGPGTRLTVT.

The sample holds a few counts of this clonotype. The chain links TRBV24-1 to TRBJ1-5, with 8 bases that match TRBD1. The CDR3 has 13 amino acids. Germline-derived CDR1 and CDR2 are KGHDR and SFDVKD. J lost 7 bases, V lost 4 bases, and 2 bases had no gene match. The CDR3 sequence: CATSDRQGQPQHF. The CDR3 coding sequence is TGTGCCACCAGTGACCGACAGGGGCAGCCCCAGCATTTT.

This chain joins TRBV7-9 and TRBJ2-1; D is ambiguous. Germline V CDR1 and CDR2: SEHNR, FQNEAQ (reference sequence). CDR3 length: 15 amino acids. Trimming stripped 4 bases from V and 5 bases from J, with 15 bases between. The CDR3 nucleotides are TGTGCCAGCAGCTCCCCGAGGACGGTTAACAATGAGCAGTTCTTC. Protein sequence: CASSSPRTVNNEQFF.

This clonotype showed up many times. The chain combines TRBV12-3 or TRBV12-4 with TRBJ2-2; unclear D gene. V was trimmed by 10 bases and J by 0 bases, leaving 15 bases between them. This CDR3 is 15 amino acids long. The CDR3 nucleotides are TGTGCCACCAAGATTCACACAGCGAACACCGGGGAGCTGTTTTTT. This translates into CATKIHTANTGELFF.

This clonotype appeared a few times. The V and J genes are TRBV7-2 and TRBJ2-7; D is ambiguous. Deletions cut 0 bases from V and 13 bases from J, with 16 bases between. This CDR3 is 13 amino acids long. Per the germline V gene, CDR1 is SGHTA and CDR2 is FQGNSA. The CDR3 coding sequence is TGTGCCAGCAGCTTAGCCGAAGGAACCCAGAACTACTTC. This sequence encodes CASSLAEGTQNYF.

The sample holds a few counts of this clonotype. J is TRBJ2-7 and V is TRBV27, with D perhaps TRBD1 (6 bases). V lost 5 bases, J lost 0 bases, and 14 bases lay in between. CDR3 length: 15 residues. Germline CDR1 MNHEY, CDR2 SMNVEV (reference sequence). CDR3: CASSTLPGDSYEQYF. The CDR3 nucleotides are TGTGCCAGCAGTACCCTACCAGGGGACTCCTACGAGCAGTACTTC.

The chain recombines TRBV7-8 with TRBJ2-7; D possibly matches TRBD1 or TRBD2 (5 bases each). Per the germline V gene, CDR1 is SGHVS and CDR2 is FQNEAQ. The V end was cut by 4 bases, the J end by 0 bases, with 10 bases between. This CDR3 spans 14 amino acids. The CDR3 protein is CASSWDVSSYEQYF. The CDR3 DNA is TGTGCCAGCAGCTGGGACGTGAGCTCCTACGAGCAGTACTTC.

The chain uses TRBV7-9 and TRBJ2-3; D call uncertain. V was clipped by 1 base and J by 2 bases, with 10 bases between them. From germline, CDR1 is SEHNR and CDR2 FQNEAQ (reference sequence). The CDR3 spans 15 residues. The CDR3 reads CASSLGRSTTDTQYF. The CDR3, as DNA: TGTGCCAGCAGCTTAGGGCGGAGCACCACAGATACGCAGTATTTT.

The chain uses TRBV14 and TRBJ2-7; D gene uncertain. The CDR3 runs to 14 residues. CDR1 and CDR2 from the germline V gene are SGHDN and FVKESK. V lost 4 bases to trimming and J lost 2 bases, with 12 bases between them. CDR3 in amino acids: CASSPRLRTYEQYF. The CDR3, as DNA: TGTGCCAGCAGCCCCCGGCTAAGAACCTACGAGCAGTACTTC. The entire variable domain, with the rest obtained from reference TRBV14 and TRBJ2-7, is as follows: EAGVTQFPSHSVIEKGQTVTLRCDPISGHDNLYWYRRVMGKEIKFLLHFVKESKQDESGMPNNRFLAERTGGTYSTLKVQPAELEDSGVYFCASSPRLRTYEQYFGPGTRLTVT.

This clonotype has at least ten counts. The J gene is TRBJ2-1, the V gene TRBV7-3, with 9 nucleotides matching TRBD1. Germline values: CDR1 SGHTA, CDR2 FQGTGA. V shed 6 bases, J shed 0 bases, and the junction held 3 bases outside the gene matches. CDR3 length: 15 amino acids. DNA of the CDR3: TGTGCCAGCAGTGGGACAGGGAGCTCCTACAATGAGCAGTTCTTC. Translating it yields CASSGTGSSYNEQFF.

In its sample, this clonotype was seen a few times. The rearrangement links TRBV19 to TRBJ2-7, with 11 bases lining up with TRBD1. J lost 7 bases, V lost 5 bases, and 7 bases had no gene match. The length of the CDR3 is 14 residues. From germline, CDR1 is LNHDA and CDR2 SQIVND (reference sequence). Here the CDR3 reads CASSRSWDRGEQYF. In DNA, the CDR3 is TGTGCCAGTAGTCGTTCCTGGGACAGGGGGGAGCAGTACTTC.

This rearrangement joins TRBV29-1 to TRBJ2-3; 9 positions agree with TRBD2. This CDR3 is built from 15 residues. J was trimmed by 4 bases and V by 6 bases; bases with no gene match: 11. CDR1 and CDR2 from the germline V gene are SQVTM and ANQGSEA. The CDR3 protein is CSVPGLAMRSDTQYF. CDR3 coding DNA: TGCAGCGTACCGGGACTAGCAATGAGGTCAGATACGCAGTATTTT.

There are many counts of this clonotype. The chain recombines TRBV4-1 with TRBJ2-1; tentatively, D is TRBD1 (6 bases). The CDR3 spans 15 residues. Germline loops: CDR1 MGHRA, CDR2 YSYEKL. Trimming stripped 1 base from V and 0 bases from J, with 7 bases between. CDR3 DNA: TGCGCCAGCAGCCAAGGGACAGTCTCCTACAATGAGCAGTTCTTC. Translating it yields CASSQGTVSYNEQFF.

The V and J genes are TRBV4-1 and TRBJ1-6, with 7 bases fitting TRBD1. Germline V gene lookup returns CDR1 MGHRA and CDR2 YSYEKL. The CDR3 extends over 16 amino acids. The V gene end was trimmed by 4 bases and the J gene end by 7 bases; junction bases not matched to a gene: 10. The CDR3, as DNA: TGCGCCAGCAGCCCCGGGACAGAAGTCGCAAATTCACCCCTCCACTTT. Translation gives CASSPGTEVANSPLHF.

The chain uses TRBV20-1 and TRBJ1-6; D is perhaps TRBD1 (5 bases). Germline assignment: CDR1 DFQATT and CDR2 SNEGSKA (reference sequence). This CDR3 is 13 amino acids long. Trimming removed 1 base from V and 8 bases from J, with 9 bases in between. The CDR3 region is CSARVTADSPLHF. CDR3 nucleotides: TGCAGTGCTAGAGTGACAGCGGATTCACCCCTCCACTTT.

V gene TRBV5-1 combines with J gene TRBJ2-1; 7 nucleotides match TRBD1. Per the germline V gene, CDR1 is SGHRS and CDR2 is YFSETQ. V trimming: 4 bases; J trimming: 7 bases; junction bases outside the gene matches: 14. CDR3 length equals 16 residues. The CDR3 protein is CASSESYGDSRNEQFF. The CDR3 DNA is TGCGCCAGCAGCGAGTCTTACGGGGACAGTCGTAATGAGCAGTTCTTC.

The chain employs TRBV5-1 and TRBJ2-5, with D possibly matching TRBD2 (5 bases). Per the germline V gene, CDR1 is SGHRS and CDR2 is YFSETQ. The length of the CDR3 is 13 residues. The V end lost 6 bases, the J end lost 4 bases, and 13 bases lay between the germline ends. The CDR3 DNA is TGCGCCAGCAACCCGGGGAGCGGAGAGACCCAGTACTTC. Protein sequence: CASNPGSGETQYF.

This clonotype was counted between two and nine times. The chain joins TRBV7-9 to TRBJ2-4; TRBD2 matches 7 bases. V gave up 0 bases and J gave up 5 bases; unmatched junction bases: 7. Looked up from germline, CDR1 is SEHNR and CDR2 is FQNEAQ (reference sequence). This CDR3 is built from 16 residues. CDR3 DNA sequence: TGTGCCAGCAGCTTAGCGCTGATGGGAGGGGAAAACATTCAGTACTTC. Encoded protein: CASSLALMGGENIQYF.

The chain recombines TRBV7-9 with TRBJ1-2; 8 bases are a match to TRBD1. The CDR3 length is 14 residues. Germline trimming cut 5 bases from V and 6 bases from J; bases unmatched to any gene: 8. Germline values: CDR1 SEHNR, CDR2 FQNEAQ (reference sequence). CDR3 DNA sequence: TGTGCCAGCAGCCCGGGACAGGTATTACATGGCTACACCTTC. Encoded protein: CASSPGQVLHGYTF.

The rearrangement links TRBV20-1 to TRBJ2-3; 11 bases agree with TRBD2. The CDR3 runs 15 residues. Germline-derived CDR1 and CDR2 are DFQATT and SNEGSKA (reference sequence). V gave up 1 base and J gave up 2 bases; unmatched junction bases: 2. The CDR3 DNA reads as TGCAGTGCTAGAGGACTAGCGGGGCCCACAGATACGCAGTATTTT. As protein: CSARGLAGPTDTQYF.